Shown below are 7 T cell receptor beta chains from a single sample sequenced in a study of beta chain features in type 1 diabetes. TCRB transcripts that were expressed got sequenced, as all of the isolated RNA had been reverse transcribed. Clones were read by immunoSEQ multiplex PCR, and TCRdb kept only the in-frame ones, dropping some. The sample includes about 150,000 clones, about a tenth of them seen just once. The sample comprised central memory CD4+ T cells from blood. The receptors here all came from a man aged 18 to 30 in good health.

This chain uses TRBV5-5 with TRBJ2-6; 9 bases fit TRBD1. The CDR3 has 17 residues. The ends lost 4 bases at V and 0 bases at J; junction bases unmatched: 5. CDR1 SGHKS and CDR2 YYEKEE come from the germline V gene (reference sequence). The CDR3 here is CASSELQGASGANVLTF. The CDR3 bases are TGTGCCAGCAGCGAACTACAGGGGGCCTCTGGGGCCAACGTCCTGACTTTC.

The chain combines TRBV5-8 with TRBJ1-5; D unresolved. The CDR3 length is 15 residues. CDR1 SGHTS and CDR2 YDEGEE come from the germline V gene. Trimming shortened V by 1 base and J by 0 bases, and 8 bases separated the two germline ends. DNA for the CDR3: TGTGCCAGCAGCTTGTCCCAGAATAGCAATCAGCCCCAGCATTTT. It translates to CASSLSQNSNQPQHF.

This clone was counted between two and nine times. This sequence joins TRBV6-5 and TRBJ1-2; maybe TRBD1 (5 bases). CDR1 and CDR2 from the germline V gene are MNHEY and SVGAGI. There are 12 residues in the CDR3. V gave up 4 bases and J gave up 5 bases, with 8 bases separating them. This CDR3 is CASSSQGYGYTF. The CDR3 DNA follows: TGTGCCAGCAGTTCGCAGGGTTATGGCTACACCTTC.

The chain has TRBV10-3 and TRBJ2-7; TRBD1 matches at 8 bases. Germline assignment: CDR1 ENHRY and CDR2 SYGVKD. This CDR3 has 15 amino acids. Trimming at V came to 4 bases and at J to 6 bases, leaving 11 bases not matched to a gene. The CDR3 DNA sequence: TGTGCCATCAGTGCCCTCACCCCAGGGGGCGGCGAGCAGTACTTC. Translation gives CAISALTPGGGEQYF.

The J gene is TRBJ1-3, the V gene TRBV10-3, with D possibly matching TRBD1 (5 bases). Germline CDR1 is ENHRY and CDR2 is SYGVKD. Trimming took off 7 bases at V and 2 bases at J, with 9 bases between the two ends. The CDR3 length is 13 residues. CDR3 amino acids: CAIKQGAGNTIYF. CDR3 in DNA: TGTGCCATCAAGCAGGGTGCTGGAAACACCATATATTTT.

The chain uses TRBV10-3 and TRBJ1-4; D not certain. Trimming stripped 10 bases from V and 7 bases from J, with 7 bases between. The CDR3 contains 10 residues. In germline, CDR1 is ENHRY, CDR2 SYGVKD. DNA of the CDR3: TGTGCCAAACTAGGTGAAAAACTGTTTTTT. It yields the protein CAKLGEKLFF.

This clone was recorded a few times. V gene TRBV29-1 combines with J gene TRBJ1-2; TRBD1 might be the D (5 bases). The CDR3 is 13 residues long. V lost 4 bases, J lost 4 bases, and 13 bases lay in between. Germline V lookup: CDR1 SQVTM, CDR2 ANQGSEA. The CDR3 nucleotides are TGCAGCGTTGGGTCAGGGCATGGCTATGGCTACACCTTC. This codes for CSVGSGHGYGYTF.